These T cell receptor beta chains were read from a single sample in a study of T cells in Graves' hyperthyroidism and ophthalmopathy. Via MiXCR, TCRdb re-called the multiplex PCR reads, giving one row per CDR3 protein. The sample lists 94,000 or so distinct CDR3 sequences; roughly half were seen once. Sequencing input: blood. The source is a woman aged 35 to 49 with Graves' hyperthyroidism. Each CDR3 is given with its conserved first and last residue. The D gene is left open where the match is weak. Some rows have no size entry. The others give once, few or many, or a class for an expanded clone.

TRBV7-2	TRBD2	NA	TRBJ2-7	TGTGCCAGCAGTTTTACGGAGACTAGCGGGACCTACGAGCAGTACTTC	CASSFTETSGTYEQYF
TRBV15	NA	NA	TRBJ1-2	TGTGCCACCAGCAGACATCCCGGACAGTATGGCTACACCTTC	CATSRHPGQYGYTF
TRBV14	TRBD1	few	TRBJ1-5	TGTGCCAGCAGCCAAGGCGGGACAGCCGGATCCTTGCCCCAGCATTTT	CASSQGGTAGSLPQHF
TRBV7-6	NA	once	TRBJ2-7	TGTGCCAGCAGCTTAGGTAGCGGCAGGCCCTACGAGCAGTACTTC	CASSLGSGRPYEQYF
TRBV20-1	TRBD1	NA	TRBJ2-7	TGCAGTGCTAGTGGCGTTGGGACAGGCCCCTACGAGCAGTACTTC	CSASGVGTGPYEQYF
TRBV29-1	NA	NA	TRBJ2-7	TGCAGCTTAGACTCGCCACCCTACGAGCAGTACTTC	CSLDSPPYEQYF
TRBV12-5	NA	many	TRBJ2-7	TGTGCTAGTGCCAGGGGAGGGAGGGGAAGCTACGAGCAGTACTTC	CASARGGRGSYEQYF
TRBV29-1	NA	NA	TRBJ1-1	TGCAACGTTGCGGGGGCAGACACTGAAGCTTTCTTT	CNVAGADTEAFF
TRBV25-1	TRBD1	many	TRBJ1-3	TGTGCCAGCAGTGACCTCCCCGGACAGGGGGCTGGAAACACCATATATTTT	CASSDLPGQGAGNTIYF
TRBV29-1	NA	NA	TRBJ1-1	TGCAGCCTCGTGGAGGCCGCTGGGGAAGCTTTCTTT	CSLVEAAGEAFF
TRBV29-1	NA	NA	TRBJ1-4	TGCAGCGTTGATGAAGGGGGAACTAATGAAAAACTGTTTTTT	CSVDEGGTNEKLFF
TRBV13	NA	NA	TRBJ2-7	TGTGCCAGCAGCCGGGACGCGGGTCCCTACGAGCAGTACTTC	CASSRDAGPYEQYF
TRBV9	NA	NA	TRBJ2-7	TGTGCCAGCGGTATACAGGCTCACTCCTTCGGGCAGTACTTC	CASGIQAHSFGQYF